This is a list of T cell receptor beta chains from one sample in a study of CD8+CD57+ T cells in acquired aplastic anemia. TCRdb reprocessed the reads with MiXCR, giving one entry per CDR3 protein. Here the sample spans hundreds of thousands of distinct CDR3 sequences, approximately 32% being singletons. Sequenced: sorted CD4+, CD8+, or CD8+CD57+ T cells (not recorded which) from PBMCs. The receptors come from a human donor with aplastic anemia. Each CDR3 is given without its conserved first and last residue. Part of the rows lack a size; the others show once, few, many or a class for expanded clones.

abundance | j_gene | len | v_gene | CDR3aa
many | TRBJ2-1 | 9 | TRBV25-1 | ASSDRVEQF
- | TRBJ1-1 | 12 | TRBV7-9 | ASSSTGRVTEAF
few | TRBJ2-2 | 13 | TRBV20-1 | SARRGGVNTGELF
- | TRBJ2-7 | 16 | TRBV7-3 | ASSLTKGLAGGTYEQY
- | TRBJ1-2 | 14 | TRBV11-1 | ASSAGLGQNAYGCT
many | TRBJ1-2 | 9 | TRBV6-1 | ASSAIYGYT
- | TRBJ1-2 | 15 | TRBV5-4 | VSSWTVGQLNNYGYT
- | TRBJ2-5 | 14 | TRBV25-1 | ASSRGTSGIQETQY
many | TRBJ2-1 | 15 | TRBV2 | ASVMSVRISGYNEQF
- | TRBJ2-7 | 14 | TRBV12-3/TRBV12-4 | ASSRETGGNVYEQY
- | TRBJ2-1 | 16 | TRBV10-1 | ASSDLRGGSGSYNEQF
- | TRBJ2-3 | 14 | TRBV9 | ASSKRWGGGTDTQY
many | TRBJ1-5 | 14 | TRBV19 | ASTSRGQGDNQPQH
few | TRBJ2-1 | 14 | TRBV5-1 | ASSLPRGREPNEQF
- | TRBJ2-1 | 14 | TRBV25-1 | ASPEPQGRLYDEQF
- | TRBJ2-1 | 15 | TRBV3-1 | ASSHYRPGKGYNEQF
few | TRBJ2-7 | 13 | TRBV12-3/TRBV12-4 | ASSFLSFGTPEQY
- | TRBJ1-2 | 13 | TRBV10-3 | ASSFLLEPNYGYT
many | TRBJ2-1 | 13 | TRBV2 | ASRKDSNSYNEQF
- | TRBJ2-5 | 9 | TRBV30 | AWSVLETQY
- | TRBJ1-2 | 11 | TRBV29-1 | SLESGQNYGYT
- | TRBJ1-2 | 11 | TRBV2 | ASSEDRDREYT